This T cell receptor (beta chain) was identified during a study of T cell repertoires in cytomegalovirus infection. As to this clonotype: Its antigen is currently unknown. This may be a read error, as it is one base from a much larger clone.

Study conclusions and caveats: What dominated the ex vivo response were HLA-C-restricted CMV-specific TCR beta clonotypes.

Via MiXCR, TCRdb re-called the reads, giving one row per CDR3 protein. There are about 530,000 distinct CDR3 sequences in the sample; more than 25% occur only once, and approximately 13% lies in the top ten. Germline V gives CDR1 SGHTA, CDR2 FQGNSA. The junction had 10 bases not matched to a gene; V was cut back by 6 bases and J by 7 bases. The CDR3 covers 15 residues. This chain uses TRBV7-2 with TRBJ1-4; TRBD1 agrees at 8 bases. Sequenced: PBMCs. The TCR comes from a human donor in good health (CMV status not recorded). Some clones in this sample may be carry-over from other donors' samples. CDR3 coding DNA: TGTGCCAGCAGTTCGACAGGGGCCCGTAGTGAAAAACTGTTTTTT. Translated, it gives CASSSTGARSEKLFF. The whole variable domain, remainder taken from reference TRBV7-2 and TRBJ1-4, is GAGVSQSPSNKVTEKGKDVELRCDPISGHTALYWYRQSLGQGLEFLIYFQGNSAPDKSGLPSDRFSAERTGGSVSTLTIQRTQQEDSAVYLCASSSTGARSEKLFFGSGTQLSVL.